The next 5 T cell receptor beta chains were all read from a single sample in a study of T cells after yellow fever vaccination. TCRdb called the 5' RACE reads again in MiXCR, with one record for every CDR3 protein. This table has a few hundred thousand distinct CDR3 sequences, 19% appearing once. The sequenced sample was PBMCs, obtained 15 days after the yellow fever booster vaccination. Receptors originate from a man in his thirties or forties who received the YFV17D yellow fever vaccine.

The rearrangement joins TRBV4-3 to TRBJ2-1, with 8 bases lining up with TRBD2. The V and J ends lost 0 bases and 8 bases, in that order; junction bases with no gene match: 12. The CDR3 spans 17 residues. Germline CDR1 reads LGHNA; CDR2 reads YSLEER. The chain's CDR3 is CASSQDLPGGPGDEQFF. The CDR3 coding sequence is TGCGCCAGCAGCCAAGATCTCCCGGGAGGGCCAGGTGATGAGCAGTTCTTC.

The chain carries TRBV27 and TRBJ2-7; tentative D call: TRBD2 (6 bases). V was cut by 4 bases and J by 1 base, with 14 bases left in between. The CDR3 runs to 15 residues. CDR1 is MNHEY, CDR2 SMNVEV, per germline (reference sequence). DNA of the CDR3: TGTGCCAGCAGTTCGTCGTCGGGAGCGTCCTACGAGCAGTACTTC. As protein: CASSSSSGASYEQYF.

The CDR3 here is CASTSWGTDTQYF. The CDR3 DNA sequence: TGTGCCAGTACTTCTTGGGGTACCGATACGCAGTATTTT. V and J are TRBV19 and TRBJ2-3; D gene unclear. The CDR3 runs 13 residues. CDR1 is LNHDA and CDR2 is SQIVND in the germline V gene (reference sequence). Trimming removed 7 bases at V and 6 bases at J, with 14 bases between.

DNA for the CDR3: TGTGCCAGCAGCTTATTACTAGCGGGAGTGGGTGAGCAGTTCTTC. Its protein product is CASSLLLAGVGEQFF. The chain has TRBV7-3 and TRBJ2-1, with 11 nucleotides matching TRBD2. Germline V gene lookup returns CDR1 SGHTA and CDR2 FQGTGA. Germline trimming cut 2 bases from V and 9 bases from J; bases unmatched to any gene: 6. This CDR3 spans 15 amino acids.

CDR3: CASSEGSGTLKDNEQFF. Here the CDR3 DNA reads TGCGCCAGCAGTGAGGGCAGCGGGACTTTGAAGGACAATGAGCAGTTCTTC. V gene TRBV10-2 combines with J gene TRBJ2-1; TRBD2 matches at 7 bases. V shed 2 bases and J 5 bases; nucleotides not matched to a gene: 12. The CDR3 is made up of 17 amino acids. Germline CDR1 WSHSY, CDR2 SAAADI.